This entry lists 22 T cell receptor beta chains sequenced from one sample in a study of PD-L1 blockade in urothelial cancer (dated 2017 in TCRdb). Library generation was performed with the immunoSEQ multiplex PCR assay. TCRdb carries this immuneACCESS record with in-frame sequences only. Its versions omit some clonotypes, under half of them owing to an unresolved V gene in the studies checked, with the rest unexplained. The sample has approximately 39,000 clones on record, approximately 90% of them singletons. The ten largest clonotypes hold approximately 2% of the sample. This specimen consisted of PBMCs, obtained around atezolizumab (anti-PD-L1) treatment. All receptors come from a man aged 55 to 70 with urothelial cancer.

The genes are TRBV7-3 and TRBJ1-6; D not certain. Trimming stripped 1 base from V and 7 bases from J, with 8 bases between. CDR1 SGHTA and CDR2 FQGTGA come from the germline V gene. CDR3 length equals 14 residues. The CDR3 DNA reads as TGTGCCAGCAGCTTAATCCCAGTAAATTCACCCCTCCACTTT. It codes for CASSLIPVNSPLHF.

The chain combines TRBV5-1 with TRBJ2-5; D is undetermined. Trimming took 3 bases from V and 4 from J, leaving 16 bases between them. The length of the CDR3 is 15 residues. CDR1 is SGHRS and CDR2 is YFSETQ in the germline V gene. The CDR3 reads CASSSRPGRSETQYF. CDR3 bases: TGCGCCAGCAGCTCCCGACCGGGTCGTTCAGAGACCCAGTACTTC.

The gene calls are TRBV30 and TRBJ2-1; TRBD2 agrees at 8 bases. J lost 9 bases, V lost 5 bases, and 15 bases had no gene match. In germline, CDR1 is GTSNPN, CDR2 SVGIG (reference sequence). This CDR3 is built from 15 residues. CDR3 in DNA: TGTGCCTGGGGGGGGAAGGGGCTAGCGGGTGGTGAGCAGTTCTTC. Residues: CAWGGKGLAGGEQFF.

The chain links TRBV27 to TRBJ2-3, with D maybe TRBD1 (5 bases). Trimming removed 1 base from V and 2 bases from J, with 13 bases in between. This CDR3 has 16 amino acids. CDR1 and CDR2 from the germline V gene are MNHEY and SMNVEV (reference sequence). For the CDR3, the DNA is TGTGCCAGCAGTTTATTAGGGGCTCCCACCACAGATACGCAGTATTTT. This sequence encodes CASSLLGAPTTDTQYF.

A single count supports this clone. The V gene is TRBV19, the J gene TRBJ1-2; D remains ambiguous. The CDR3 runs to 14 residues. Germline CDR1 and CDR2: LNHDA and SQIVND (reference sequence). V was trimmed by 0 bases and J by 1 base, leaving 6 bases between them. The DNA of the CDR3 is TGTGCCAGTAGTATAGAAGCGGGTAACTATGGCTACACCTTC. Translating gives CASSIEAGNYGYTF.

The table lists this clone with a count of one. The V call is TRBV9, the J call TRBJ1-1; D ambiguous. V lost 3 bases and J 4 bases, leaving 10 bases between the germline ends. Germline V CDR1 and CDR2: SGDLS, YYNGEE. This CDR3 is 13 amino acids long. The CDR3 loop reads CASSGHVSTEAFF. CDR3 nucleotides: TGTGCCAGCAGCGGTCACGTGAGCACTGAAGCTTTCTTT.

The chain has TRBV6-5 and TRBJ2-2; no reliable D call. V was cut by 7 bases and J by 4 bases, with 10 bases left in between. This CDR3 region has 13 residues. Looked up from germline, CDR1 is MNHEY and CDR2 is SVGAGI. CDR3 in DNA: TGTGCCAGCACGGTCGGTGTCACCGGGGAGCTGTTTTTT. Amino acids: CASTVGVTGELFF.

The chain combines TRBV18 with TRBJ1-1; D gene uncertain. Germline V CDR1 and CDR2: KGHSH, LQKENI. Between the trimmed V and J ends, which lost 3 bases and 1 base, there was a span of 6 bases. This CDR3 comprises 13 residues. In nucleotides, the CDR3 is TGTGCCAGCTCACCTTCAGGGAACACTGAAGCTTTCTTT. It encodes CASSPSGNTEAFF.

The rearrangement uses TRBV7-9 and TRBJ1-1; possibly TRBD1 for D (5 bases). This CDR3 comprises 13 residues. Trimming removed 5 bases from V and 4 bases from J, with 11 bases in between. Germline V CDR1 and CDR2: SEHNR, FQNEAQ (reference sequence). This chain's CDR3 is CASSTMGGTEAFF. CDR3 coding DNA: TGTGCCAGCAGCACTATGGGGGGCACTGAAGCTTTCTTT.

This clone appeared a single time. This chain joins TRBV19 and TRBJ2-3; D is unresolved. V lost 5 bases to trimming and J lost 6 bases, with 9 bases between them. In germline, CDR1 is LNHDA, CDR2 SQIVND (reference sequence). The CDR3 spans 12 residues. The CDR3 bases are TGTGCCAGTAGTGCAACCAGGGATACGCAGTATTTT. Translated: CASSATRDTQYF.

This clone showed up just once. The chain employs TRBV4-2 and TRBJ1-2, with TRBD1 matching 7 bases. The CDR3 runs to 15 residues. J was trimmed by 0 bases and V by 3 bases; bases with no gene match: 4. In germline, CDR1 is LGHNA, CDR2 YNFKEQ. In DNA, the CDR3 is TGTGCCAGCAGCCACGGACAGGAAGCTAACTATGGCTACACCTTC. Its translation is CASSHGQEANYGYTF.

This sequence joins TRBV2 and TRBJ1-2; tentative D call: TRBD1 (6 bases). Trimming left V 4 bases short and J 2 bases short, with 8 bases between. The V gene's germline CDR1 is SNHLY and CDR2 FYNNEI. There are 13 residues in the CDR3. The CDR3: CASSGQANYGYTF. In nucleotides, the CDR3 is TGTGCCAGCAGTGGACAGGCAAACTATGGCTACACCTTC.

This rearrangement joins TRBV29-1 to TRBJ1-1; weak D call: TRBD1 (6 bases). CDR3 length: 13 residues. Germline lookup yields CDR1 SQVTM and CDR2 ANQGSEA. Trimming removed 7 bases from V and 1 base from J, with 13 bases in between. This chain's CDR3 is CSGSPTGNTEAFF. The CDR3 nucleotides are TGCAGCGGTTCGCCGACAGGGAACACTGAAGCTTTCTTT.

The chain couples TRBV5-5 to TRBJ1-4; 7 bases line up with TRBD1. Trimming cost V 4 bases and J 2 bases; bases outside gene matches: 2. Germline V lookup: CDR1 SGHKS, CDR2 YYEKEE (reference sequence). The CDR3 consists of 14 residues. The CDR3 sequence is CASSRGLTNEKLFF. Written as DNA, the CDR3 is TGTGCCAGCAGCAGGGGGCTGACTAATGAAAAACTGTTTTTT.

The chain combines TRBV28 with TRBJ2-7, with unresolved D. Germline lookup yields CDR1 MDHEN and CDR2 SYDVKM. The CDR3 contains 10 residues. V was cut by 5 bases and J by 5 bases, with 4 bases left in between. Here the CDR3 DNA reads TGTGCCAGCAGTCTTAACGAGCAGTACTTC. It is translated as CASSLNEQYF.

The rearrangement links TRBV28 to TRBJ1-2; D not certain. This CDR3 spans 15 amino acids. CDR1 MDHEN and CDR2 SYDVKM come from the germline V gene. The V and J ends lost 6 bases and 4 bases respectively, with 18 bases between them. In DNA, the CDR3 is TGTGCCAGCAGGCCCCCCCACATCGACTCCTATGGCTACACCTTC. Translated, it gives CASRPPHIDSYGYTF.

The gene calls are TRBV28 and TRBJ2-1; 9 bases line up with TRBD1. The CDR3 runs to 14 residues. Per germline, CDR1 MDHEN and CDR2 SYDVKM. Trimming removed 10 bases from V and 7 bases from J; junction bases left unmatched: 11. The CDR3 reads CATFRDRVKNEQFF. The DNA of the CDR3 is TGTGCCACTTTTCGGGACAGGGTAAAAAATGAGCAGTTCTTC. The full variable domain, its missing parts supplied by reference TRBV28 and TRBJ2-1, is DVKVTQSSRYLVKRTGEKVFLECVQDMDHENMFWYRQDPGLGLRLIYFSYDVKMKEKGDIPEGYSVSREKKERFSLILESASTNQTSMYLCATFRDRVKNEQFFGPGTRLTVL.

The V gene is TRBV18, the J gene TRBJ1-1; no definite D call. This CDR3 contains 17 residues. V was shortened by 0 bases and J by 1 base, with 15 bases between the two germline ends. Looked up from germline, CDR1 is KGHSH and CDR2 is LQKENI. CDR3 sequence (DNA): TGTGCCAGCTCACCACCAAACGGATACACGGGGAACACTGAAGCTTTCTTT. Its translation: CASSPPNGYTGNTEAFF.

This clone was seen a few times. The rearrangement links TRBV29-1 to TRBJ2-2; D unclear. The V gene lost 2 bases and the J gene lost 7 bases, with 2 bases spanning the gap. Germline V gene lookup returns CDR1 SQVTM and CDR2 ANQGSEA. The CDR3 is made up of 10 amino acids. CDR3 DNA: TGCAGCGTTGAACACGGGGAGCTGTTTTTT. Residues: CSVEHGELFF.

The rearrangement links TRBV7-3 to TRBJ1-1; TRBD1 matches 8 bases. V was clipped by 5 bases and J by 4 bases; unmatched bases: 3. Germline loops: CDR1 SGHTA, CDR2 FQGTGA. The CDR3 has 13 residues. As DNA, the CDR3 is TGTGCCAGCAGCCTGGACAGGGTCACTGAAGCTTTCTTT. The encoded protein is CASSLDRVTEAFF. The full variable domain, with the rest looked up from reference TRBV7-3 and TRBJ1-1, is GAGVSQTPSNKVTEKGKYVELRCDPISGHTALYWYRQSLGQGPEFLIYFQGTGAADDSGLPNDRFFAVRPEGSVSTLKIQRTERGDSAVYLCASSLDRVTEAFFGQGTRLTVV.

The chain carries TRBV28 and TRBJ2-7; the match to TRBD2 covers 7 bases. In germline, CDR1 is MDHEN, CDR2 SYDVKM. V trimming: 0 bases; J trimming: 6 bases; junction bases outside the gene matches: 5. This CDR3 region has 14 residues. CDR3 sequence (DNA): TGTGCCAGCAGTTTATGGCGGGAGAGGGGCGAGCAGTACTTC. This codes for CASSLWRERGEQYF.

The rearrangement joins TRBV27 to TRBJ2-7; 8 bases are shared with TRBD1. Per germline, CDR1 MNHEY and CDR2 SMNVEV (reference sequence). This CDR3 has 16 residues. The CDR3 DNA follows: TGTCCAAAAACTCTCTTGCCGGGACAGGAGGCCTACGAGCAGTACTTC. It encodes CPKTLLPGQEAYEQYF.